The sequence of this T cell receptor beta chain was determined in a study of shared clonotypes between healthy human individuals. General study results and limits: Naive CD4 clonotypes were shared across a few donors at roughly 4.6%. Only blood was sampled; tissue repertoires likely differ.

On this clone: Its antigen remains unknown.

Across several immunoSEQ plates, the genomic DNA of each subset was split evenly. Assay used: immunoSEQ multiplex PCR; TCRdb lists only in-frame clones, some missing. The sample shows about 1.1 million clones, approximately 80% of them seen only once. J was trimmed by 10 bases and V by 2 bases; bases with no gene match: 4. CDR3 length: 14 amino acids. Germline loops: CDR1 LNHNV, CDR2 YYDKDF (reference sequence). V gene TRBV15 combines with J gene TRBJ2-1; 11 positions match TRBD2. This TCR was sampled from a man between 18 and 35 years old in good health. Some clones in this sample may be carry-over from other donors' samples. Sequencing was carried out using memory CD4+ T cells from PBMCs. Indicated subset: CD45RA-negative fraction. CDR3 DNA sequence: TGTGCCACCAGCAGATCCGGGACTAGCGGAGAGCAGTTCTTC. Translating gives CATSRSGTSGEQFF.